This TCR beta chain was sequenced in a study of vaccination effects on CD4 cells after COVID-19. In this sample, this clone turned up a few times. Its antigen is undetermined. Using immunoSEQ multiplex PCR, the repertoire was profiled, and TCRdb retains in-frame clones only, with some absent. This table has about 59,000 clones, around four fifths appearing once. V lost 7 bases and J 3 bases, leaving 10 bases between the germline ends. The CDR3 consists of 12 residues. The germline CDR1 and CDR2 sequences are GTSNPN and SVGIG (reference sequence). Antigen-specific CD4+ T cell clonotypes were called by their expansion after viral peptide-pool culture in ViraFEST. Once cultured for 9 to 11 days, the cells underwent separation to obtain CD4+ T cells. BNT162b2 vaccine or mRNA-1273 vaccine was given to participants in two doses.

The material was CD4+ T cells from PBMCs cultured with HCoV-OC43 spike peptides, obtained after COVID-19 vaccination. Subset indicated: HCoV-OC43 spike overlapping peptide pool stimulation. The chain couples TRBV30 to TRBJ1-3; D might be TRBD1 (5 bases). The receptor comes from a human donor who received a COVID-19 vaccine. Here the CDR3 DNA reads TGTGCCTACGGGGGTTTTGGAAACACCATATATTTT. Its translation: CAYGGFGNTIYF.